One and the same sample provided the 17 T cell receptor beta chains below, sequenced in a study of T cell responses to AZD1222 COVID-19 vaccine (dated by TCRdb to the early 2020s). The intended sense of this specimen's time point label: about 28 days (+/-7) after the second vaccine dose. The library was generated by the immunoSEQ multiplex PCR assay. This is the immuneACCESS table as TCRdb keeps it, with only in-frame sequences that have V and J called. A part of the clones is gone; compared with another copy, unresolved V genes explain less than half, and the rest is unexplained. The sample yields 80,000 to 95,000 clones; around nine tenths were counted once. The ten largest clonotypes hold 6.9% of the sample. Sequences were derived from peripheral blood, sampled 28 days after the second AZD1222 dose. The receptors originated from an adult who received the AZD1222 COVID-19 vaccine.

The J gene is TRBJ2-1, the V gene TRBV5-1; TRBD2 aligns across 8 bases. Germline V gene lookup returns CDR1 SGHRS and CDR2 YFSETQ. The V segment lost 4 bases and the J segment 8 bases; nucleotides outside the gene matches: 11. The CDR3 has 15 residues. CDR3 coding DNA: TGCGCCAGCAGCCGCGAGCGGGAGAGGGTCGATGAGCAGTTCTTC. As protein: CASSRERERVDEQFF. Supplemented by reference TRBV5-1 and TRBJ2-1, the full variable domain reads KAGVTQTPRYLIKTRGQQVTLSCSPISGHRSVSWYQQTPGQGLQFLFEYFSETQRNKGNFPGRFSGRQFSNSRSEMNVSTLELGDSALYLCASSRERERVDEQFFGPGTRLTVL.

The chain carries TRBV18 and TRBJ1-6; D unclear. V dropped 3 bases and J dropped 7 bases, with 13 bases sitting between them. CDR3 length: 15 residues. Germline CDR1 is KGHSH and CDR2 is LQKENI. This chain's CDR3 is CASSPVWTGNSPLHF. The CDR3 DNA sequence: TGTGCCAGCTCACCCGTATGGACGGGGAATTCACCCCTCCACTTT.

The rearrangement joins TRBV19 to TRBJ1-5, with D possibly being TRBD1 (6 bases). This CDR3 spans 15 amino acids. From germline, CDR1 is LNHDA and CDR2 SQIVND (reference sequence). Trimming shortened V by 4 bases and J by 7 bases, and 17 bases separated the two germline ends. This chain's CDR3 is CASSTGTRWGQPQHF. The CDR3 DNA is TGTGCCAGTAGTACCGGGACACGGTGGGGGCAGCCCCAGCATTTT.

V gene TRBV15 combines with J gene TRBJ2-1, with 7 bases matching TRBD1. V was pared by 0 bases and J by 4 bases, with 9 bases of the junction left unmatched. The CDR3 contains 17 residues. Per germline, CDR1 LNHNV and CDR2 YYDKDF (reference sequence). The CDR3 DNA is TGTGCCACCAGCAGAGATCCGACAGGGATCGTATACAATGAGCAGTTCTTC. This gives the protein CATSRDPTGIVYNEQFF. Full variable domain (missing parts from reference TRBV15 and TRBJ2-1): DAMVIQNPRYQVTQFGKPVTLSCSQTLNHNVMYWYQQKSSQAPKLLFHYYDKDFNNEADTPDNFQSRRPNTSFCFLDIRSPGLGDTAMYLCATSRDPTGIVYNEQFFGPGTRLTVL.

This clone was detected once. The J gene is TRBJ2-1, the V gene TRBV29-1; 8 bases line up with TRBD1. The germline CDR1 and CDR2 sequences are SQVTM and ANQGSEA. The CDR3 spans 14 residues. V dropped 6 bases and J dropped 3; count of bases not matched to a gene: 7. CDR3 region: CSVPRGTGYNEQFF. CDR3 DNA sequence: TGCAGCGTCCCACGGGGGACAGGCTACAATGAGCAGTTCTTC.

This clone was detected only a few times. This chain links TRBV29-1 with TRBJ1-1; 9 bases are a match to TRBD1. Germline V gene data show CDR1 as SQVTM and CDR2 as ANQGSEA. The J segment lost 1 base and the V segment lost 4 bases, leaving 1 base of the junction unmatched. This CDR3 has 13 residues. CDR3 in DNA: TGCAGCGTTGCGGGACAGGGGAACACTGAAGCTTTCTTT. This gives the protein CSVAGQGNTEAFF.

This rearrangement joins TRBV5-8 to TRBJ2-2; TRBD2 agrees at 11 bases. Trimming at V came to 3 bases and at J to 5 bases, leaving 3 bases not matched to a gene. The CDR3 runs 15 residues. CDR1 is SGHTS and CDR2 is YDEGEE in the germline V gene. For the CDR3, the DNA is TGTGCCAGCAGCTCCAGACTAGCGGGGACCGGGGAGCTGTTTTTT. It yields the protein CASSSRLAGTGELFF. Complete variable domain (other parts from reference TRBV5-8 and TRBJ2-2): EAGVTQSPTHLIKTRGQQATLRCSPISGHTSVYWYQQALGLGLQFLLWYDEGEERNRGNFPPRFSGRQFPNYSSELNVNALELEDSALYLCASSSRLAGTGELFFGEGSRLTVL.

The table lists this clone with a count of one. The chain has TRBV6-5 and TRBJ1-5; D uncertain. V lost 2 bases to trimming and J lost 1 base, with 3 bases between them. Germline V gives CDR1 MNHEY, CDR2 SVGAGI. This CDR3 contains 13 residues. This CDR3 is CASSYGSNQPQHF. The CDR3, as DNA: TGTGCCAGCAGTTACGGGAGCAATCAGCCCCAGCATTTT.

V is TRBV7-2 and J is TRBJ2-5, with D perhaps matching TRBD1 (5 bases). CDR1 and CDR2 from the germline V gene are SGHTA and FQGNSA. V shed 5 bases and J shed 5 bases, with 12 bases lying between them. This CDR3 contains 13 residues. Here the CDR3 reads CASSQGPPETQYF. The CDR3 DNA reads TGTGCCAGCAGCCAGGGCCCCCCCGAGACCCAGTACTTC.

In DNA form, the CDR3 reads TGTGCCAGCAGCTGGGTCGGACTGGAGCAGTACTTC. Protein: CASSWVGLEQYF. V and J are TRBV5-4 and TRBJ2-7; possibly TRBD2 for D (5 bases). V shed 3 bases and J shed 7 bases, with 11 bases lying between them. From germline, CDR1 is SGHNT and CDR2 YYREEE (reference sequence). CDR3 size: 12 residues.

The chain combines TRBV19 with TRBJ2-1; TRBD2 agrees at 8 bases. Looked up from germline, CDR1 is LNHDA and CDR2 is SQIVND (reference sequence). This CDR3 contains 17 residues. The V segment lost 0 bases and the J segment 1 base; nucleotides outside the gene matches: 5. The CDR3 loop is CASSIDSTGGSYNEQFF. DNA of the CDR3: TGTGCCAGTAGTATAGATTCGACGGGAGGGTCCTACAATGAGCAGTTCTTC.

The chain carries TRBV5-5 and TRBJ2-7; 10 bases map to TRBD1. Trimming removed 3 bases from V and 4 bases from J; junction bases left unmatched: 10. The length of the CDR3 is 16 residues. Germline V gene lookup returns CDR1 SGHKS and CDR2 YYEKEE (reference sequence). In DNA, the CDR3 is TGTGCCAGCAGCTCCCTCAGAGGGACAGGGGTATACGAGCAGTACTTC. This sequence encodes CASSSLRGTGVYEQYF.

The V and J genes are TRBV6-1 and TRBJ1-1; D unclear. The CDR3 contains 15 residues. Germline V gene sequence: CDR1 MNHNS, CDR2 SASEGT. The ends were cut back, 2 bases at V and 0 bases at J, with 10 bases in the middle. Written as DNA, the CDR3 is TGTGCCAGCAGTGAACGAGGGAAGATGAACACTGAAGCTTTCTTT. Protein sequence: CASSERGKMNTEAFF.

The genes are TRBV19 and TRBJ2-5; 10 bases map to TRBD1. Germline trimming cut 3 bases from V and 5 bases from J; bases unmatched to any gene: 3. CDR3 length: 14 amino acids. CDR1 is LNHDA, CDR2 SQIVND, per germline (reference sequence). The CDR3 here is CASSMGQGWETQYF. CDR3 bases: TGTGCCAGTAGTATGGGACAGGGGTGGGAGACCCAGTACTTC.

Only a few counts were recorded for this clone. The chain couples TRBV10-2 to TRBJ1-5; D is possibly TRBD1 (5 bases). Trimming removed 2 bases from V and 5 bases from J, with 19 bases in between. Germline V gene lookup returns CDR1 WSHSY and CDR2 SAAADI. This CDR3 is 17 amino acids long. The CDR3 loop reads CASSERAGGWIHQPQHF. The DNA for the CDR3 is TGCGCCAGCAGTGAGAGGGCCGGGGGATGGATCCATCAGCCCCAGCATTTT.

This clone was counted once. This chain uses TRBV6-5 with TRBJ1-5; tentatively, D is TRBD1 (6 bases). CDR1 and CDR2 from the germline V gene are MNHEY and SVGAGI. The CDR3 spans 14 residues. Trimming left V 6 bases short and J 7 bases short, with 16 bases between. CDR3 amino acids: CASSRDKGQQPQHF. CDR3 sequence (DNA): TGTGCCAGCAGCCGGGACAAGGGACAACAGCCCCAGCATTTT.

The V call is TRBV4-2, the J call TRBJ1-3; 8 bases agree with TRBD1. This CDR3 comprises 16 residues. Germline values: CDR1 LGHNA, CDR2 YNFKEQ. After removal of 4 bases from V and 0 bases from J, the junction contained 5 bases not matched to a gene. CDR3 nucleotide sequence: TGTGCCAGCAGCCCAGGACAGGGCTTCTCTGGAAACACCATATATTTT. It codes for CASSPGQGFSGNTIYF.